These T cell receptor beta chains were read from a single sample in a study of T cells in localized non-small cell lung cancer. Assay used: immunoSEQ multiplex PCR; TCRdb lists only in-frame clones, some missing. Of about 19,000 clones listed, about 89% are singletons. This specimen consisted of peripheral blood, obtained before any cancer treatment. The receptors come from a male donor at least 60 years old with stage I squamous cell lung carcinoma. Both conserved end residues are trimmed from each CDR3.

AIGYQGRQFGTGELF	TRBV10-3	TRBJ2-2
ASSLNPGPNTGELF	TRBV28	TRBJ2-2
ASSPRGGSSYNEQF	TRBV19	TRBJ2-1
ASNLPGHQNTEAF	TRBV28	TRBJ1-1
ASSYGAGGEDTQY	TRBV6-5	TRBJ2-3
ASSLRETQY	TRBV28	TRBJ2-5
ASSPTKNIQY	TRBV18	TRBJ2-4
ASSGQSSEAF	TRBV2	TRBJ1-1
ASSFSGDTSGNTIY	TRBV5-1	TRBJ1-3
AISESSGYLNVQPQH	TRBV10-3	TRBJ1-5
ASSPDTSGKQY	TRBV7-3	TRBJ2-7
ASSLGDRGHTEAF	TRBV11-2	TRBJ1-1
ASRREAEAF	TRBV19	TRBJ1-1
ASSIGTLGANVLT	TRBV19	TRBJ2-6
ASSPGGGRFDMGYT	TRBV2	TRBJ1-2
ASSLDLGIGGANVLT	TRBV28	TRBJ2-6
ASSPKTSGTAQREQY	TRBV7-9	TRBJ2-7
ASSLGVVAAGDWYQETQY	TRBV5-1	TRBJ2-5
ASRDAPGEKLF	TRBV28	TRBJ1-4
ASSPQGVGMTGELF	TRBV9	TRBJ2-2
ASQDRTYGYT	TRBV6-5	TRBJ1-2
ASSSSTSPQETQY	TRBV5-4	TRBJ2-5
ASSMGLALDEQF	TRBV7-9	TRBJ2-1
ASSSRGASATLNQPQH	TRBV7-8	TRBJ1-5
AWRGMGGNTEAF	TRBV30	TRBJ1-1
ASSLPDRGLEKLF	TRBV4-2	TRBJ1-4
ASSLEGGFGYT	TRBV5-4	TRBJ1-2
ASTRDGVNQPQH	TRBV2	TRBJ1-5
ASSLAHQVYEQY	TRBV7-2	TRBJ2-7
ASSFGRYGYT	TRBV28	TRBJ1-2
ASLAGLSYEQY	TRBV30	TRBJ2-7
ASSRYGYT	TRBV28	TRBJ1-2
ASSSHTAGVRGGRPYEQY	TRBV28	TRBJ2-7
ASSQTLTGQETQY	TRBV27	TRBJ2-5
AWSVPAGELF	TRBV30	TRBJ2-2
ASSLELGGGQPQH	TRBV7-2	TRBJ1-5
ASSVGQGSWDTQY	TRBV9	TRBJ2-3
ASSVYGSYNSPLH	TRBV9	TRBJ1-6
AWSSGSNQPQH	TRBV30	TRBJ1-5
SVESASGNTGELF	TRBV29-1	TRBJ2-2
ASSLFGGSTDTQY	TRBV11-3	TRBJ2-3
ASSTSAGTSVYNEQF	TRBV7-9	TRBJ2-1
ASSPGDRRYEQY	TRBV18	TRBJ2-7
ASSQEGASGNTGELF	TRBV4-3	TRBJ2-2
ASSFRTRPVFLSYNEQF	TRBV11-2	TRBJ2-1